This TCR beta chain was obtained from a study of a mutant IDH1 vaccine in newly diagnosed glioma. V was pared by 6 bases and J by 2 bases, with 3 bases of the junction left unmatched. The CDR3 totals 15 residues. The germline V gene encodes CDR1 MNHEY and CDR2 SMNVEV (reference sequence). As for this clone: What it binds is unknown.

Study-level results: Immune responses induced by vaccination arose in approximately 93% of the patients.

The time point is: week 47, end of study. Vaccine doses each comprised 300 ug of mutant IDH1 20-mer peptide, with topical imiquimod. Profiled with immunoSEQ multiplex PCR; TCRdb holds only in-frame clones, not every one. The sample records about 67,000 clones, roughly four fifths being singletons. The sequencing here drew on PBMCs, taken from a glioma patient whose treatment included an IDH1 peptide vaccine. The receptor's source is a man aged 25 to 45 with glioma. The rearrangement uses TRBV27 and TRBJ2-3, with TRBD2 identical over 12 bases. DNA of the CDR3: TGTGCCAGCAGACGACTAGCGGGGGTCACAGATACGCAGTATTTT. It yields the protein CASRRLAGVTDTQYF.